What follows is one T cell receptor (beta chain) and its context. These data are taken from a study of T cell responses to AZD1222 COVID-19 vaccine. Sequenced by immunoSEQ multiplex PCR; TCRdb stores in-frame clones only, minus some. The data show 100,000 to 120,000 clones, approximately 88% seen once. The specimen was peripheral blood, collected on day 0 of AZD1222 vaccination. The source of this sequence is an adult in good health.

Here the CDR3 DNA reads TGTGCCAGCAGCCAAGGTGGGGGCAGGAATTCACCCCTCCACTTT. It specifies CASSQGGGRNSPLHF. The chain employs TRBV2 and TRBJ1-6, with D possibly matching TRBD1 (6 bases). The CDR3 is made up of 15 amino acids. Trimming pared 6 bases from V and 7 bases from J, leaving 16 bases between. The germline gives CDR1 SNHLY, CDR2 FYNNEI.